This T cell receptor (beta chain) came from a study of CD8 T cells in Susac syndrome. In the study overall: Active disease was present in six of the sequenced Susac syndrome patients, whereas fewer than ten of them were in remission. Patients with Susac syndrome were therapy-naive, on corticosteroids, or on intravenous immunoglobulin alone at the time that blood was drawn.

Trimming took 5 bases from V and 0 from J, leaving 12 bases between them. The germline gives CDR1 LNHNV, CDR2 YYDKDF (reference sequence). This CDR3 has 15 residues. Random hexamers primed reverse transcription of roughly 0.5 to 1 ug RNA. By means of immunoSEQ multiplex PCR, TCR beta CDR3 spanning 54 Vbeta and 13 Jbeta underwent amplification. One entry per CDR3 protein, called by TCRdb with MiXCR from the immunoSEQ multiplex PCR reads. Of roughly 110,000 distinct CDR3 sequences in the sample, approximately 94% were seen once. It was negative isolation that provided the CD8+ and CD4+ T cells, whereas TEMRA cells were enriched by FACS.

This clonotype originated in a human donor with Susac syndrome. The chain employs TRBV15 and TRBJ2-3; D assignment may be TRBD1 or TRBD2 (7 bases each). Specimen: CD8+ T cells from PBMCs. The CDR3 DNA sequence: TGTGCCACCAGCTCAGGGGGGGCGAGCACAGATACGCAGTATTTT. The encoded protein is CATSSGGASTDTQYF.